The text below deals with one T cell receptor beta chain. Sequence at one end of the junction differs from germline and may be a read error. Only in-frame clones appear in the TCRdb table, and some are missing; sequencing was by immunoSEQ multiplex PCR. The data hold some 170,000 clones, with around nine tenths observed a single time. This sample was included in a study of cytomegalovirus exposure and HLA in healthy donors. The validation cohort, a group of some 120 subjects, included the donors and was separate from the approximately 650-subject first cohort. The CDR3 has 13 residues. Germline CDR1 is SEHNR and CDR2 is FQNEAQ (reference sequence).

The clonotype was recovered from a woman aged 25 to 39 in good health and CMV-seronegative. The sequencing input was PBMCs. V is TRBV7-9 and J is TRBJ2-7; 11 bases agree with TRBD2. CDR3 bases: TGTGCCAGCAGCCTAGCGGGGGGAGGCGAGCAGTACTTC. It yields the protein CASSLAGGGEQYF.